The present T cell receptor beta chain was sequenced within a study of T cell clonotyping in hematopoietic cell transplantation. The V end was cut by 2 bases, the J end by 4 bases, with 15 bases between. Germline loops: CDR1 MNHEY, CDR2 SVGAGI. The CDR3 covers 15 residues. Using immunoSEQ multiplex PCR, the repertoire was profiled, and TCRdb retains in-frame clones only, with some absent. The sample carries about 29,000 clones, more than 85% recorded once. The chain couples TRBV6-5 to TRBJ2-7; D is undetermined. This material consisted of PBMCs, taken 100 days after allogeneic stem cell transplant. This receptor was identified in a female patient in her 50s who had an allogeneic stem cell transplant from a related donor, so the T cells may come from the graft donor. Some clones in this sample may be carry-over from other donors' samples. CDR3 DNA sequence: TGTGCCAGCAGTTACCAAGGCTACAGAGAATACGAGCAGTACTTC. This codes for CASSYQGYREYEQYF.